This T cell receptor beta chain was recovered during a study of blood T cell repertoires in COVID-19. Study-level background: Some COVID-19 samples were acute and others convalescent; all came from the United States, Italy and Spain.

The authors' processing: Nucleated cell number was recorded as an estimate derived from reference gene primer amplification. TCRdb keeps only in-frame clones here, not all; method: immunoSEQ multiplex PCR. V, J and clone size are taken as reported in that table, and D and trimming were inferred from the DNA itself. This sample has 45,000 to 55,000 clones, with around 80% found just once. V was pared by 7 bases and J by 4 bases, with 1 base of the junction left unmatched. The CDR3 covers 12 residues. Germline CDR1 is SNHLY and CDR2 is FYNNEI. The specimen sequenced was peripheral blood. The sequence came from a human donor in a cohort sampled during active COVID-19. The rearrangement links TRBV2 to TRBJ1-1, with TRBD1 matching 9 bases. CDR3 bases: TGTGCCAGCAACAGGGGGCTCACTGAAGCTTTCTTT. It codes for CASNRGLTEAFF.